This T cell receptor (beta chain) stems from a study of identical twins. Study-level points and caveats: The presence of invariant MAIT and iNKT cells could partly confound analyses of zero-insertion sequences. Twins showed weaker excess sharing in their beta out-of-frame sequences. Where out-of-frame alpha sequences were twin-shared, they showed excess low generation probability.

Template switching, a step in the protocol, added a universal primer site, and cDNA carried unique molecular identifiers. TCRdb re-called the 5' RACE reads with MiXCR, one entry per CDR3 protein. This table has roughly 1,500,000 distinct CDR3 sequences, 25% to 35% appearing once. Germline V CDR1 and CDR2: MNHEY, SMNVEV (reference sequence). The CDR3 runs to 15 residues. The ends lost 5 bases at V and 4 bases at J; junction bases unmatched: 10. This clonotype was seen a handful of times. The antigen is undetermined. The chain has TRBV27 and TRBJ1-1; 7 bases map to TRBD1. This TCR was sampled from a newborn girl in good health. The sample was cord blood. The CDR3 DNA reads TGTGCCAGCAGTACCCCTATCAGGGGGGGCACTGAAGCTTTCTTT. Residues: CASSTPIRGGTEAFF.